This TCR beta chain was identified during a study of spatial heterogeneity in lung cancer. The wider study: Detection consistently captured more beta-chain sequences than alpha-chain sequences. Whole-study results and caveats: Whereas they appeared in blood less at follow-up, ubiquitous expanded tumor TCRs appeared there more at resection.

A distinct unique molecular identifier was carried by each TCR cDNA molecule. TCRdb reprocessed the 5' RACE reads with MiXCR, giving one entry per CDR3 protein. Of about 39,000 distinct CDR3 sequences listed, around 5.8% are singletons. This clonotype was counted between two and nine times. The target antigen is unknown. Germline values: CDR1 LGHNA, CDR2 YSLEER. The CDR3 runs to 19 residues. V was shortened by 3 bases and J by 4 bases, with 27 bases between the two germline ends. Indicated time point: sample taken at primary tumor resection. Material for sequencing was whole RNA from tumor, nontumor lung or frozen PBMC, left unsorted.

The rearrangement joins TRBV4-3 to TRBJ2-5, with TRBD2 as a possible D gene (5 bases). Sequencing was performed on PBMCs, taken at surgery. The TCR originated in a male donor with early-stage non-small cell lung cancer. The CDR3 sequence: CASSQGLPGRAFERETQYF. As DNA, the CDR3 is TGCGCCAGCAGCCAGGGCCTCCCGGGGAGAGCTTTCGAGAGAGAGACCCAGTACTTC.